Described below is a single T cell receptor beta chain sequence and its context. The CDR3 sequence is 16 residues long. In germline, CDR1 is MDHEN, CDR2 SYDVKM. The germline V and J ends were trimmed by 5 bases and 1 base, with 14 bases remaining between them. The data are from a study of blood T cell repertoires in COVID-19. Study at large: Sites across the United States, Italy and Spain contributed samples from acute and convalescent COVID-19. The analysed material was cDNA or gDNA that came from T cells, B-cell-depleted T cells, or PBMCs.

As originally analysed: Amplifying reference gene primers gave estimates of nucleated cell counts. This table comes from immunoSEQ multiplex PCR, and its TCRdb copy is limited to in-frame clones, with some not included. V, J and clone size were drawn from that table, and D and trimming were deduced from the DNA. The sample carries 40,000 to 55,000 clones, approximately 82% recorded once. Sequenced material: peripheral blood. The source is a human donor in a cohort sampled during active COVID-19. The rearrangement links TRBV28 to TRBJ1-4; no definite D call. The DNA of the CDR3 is TGTGCCAGCAGTCCCCCGGTCGGGGTAACTAATGAAAAACTGTTTTTT. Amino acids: CASSPPVGVTNEKLFF.